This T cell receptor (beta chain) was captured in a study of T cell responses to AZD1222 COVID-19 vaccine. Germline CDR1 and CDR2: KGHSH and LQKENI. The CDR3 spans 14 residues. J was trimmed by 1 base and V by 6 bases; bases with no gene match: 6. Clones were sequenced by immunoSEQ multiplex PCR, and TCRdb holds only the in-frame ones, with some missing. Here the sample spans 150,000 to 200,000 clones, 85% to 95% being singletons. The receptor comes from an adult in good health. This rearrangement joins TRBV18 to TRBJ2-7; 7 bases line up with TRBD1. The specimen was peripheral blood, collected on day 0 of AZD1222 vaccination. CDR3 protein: CASSGTVRSYEQYF. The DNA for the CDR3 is TGTGCCAGCTCCGGGACAGTCCGATCCTACGAGCAGTACTTC.